This entry features one T cell receptor (beta chain) sequence. The record originates from a study of blood T cells in healthy people across ages. The use of a sample-barcoded 5' primer and a J-beta primer mix characterized a second PCR of about 7 to 12 cycles. In TCRdb, the 5' RACE reads were re-called with MiXCR into one record per CDR3 protein. The sample holds approximately 730,000 distinct CDR3 sequences, 35% to 45% seen once. The material sequenced was blood. The sequence was collected from a woman aged 55-75 years in good health.

CDR3 nucleotides: TGCGCCAGCAGCTTGGAAGCGGGAGGGCCCAGCGAGCAGTACTTC. Protein: CASSLEAGGPSEQYF. The rearrangement joins TRBV5-1 to TRBJ2-7; 10 bases map to TRBD2. Germline V gene sequence: CDR1 SGHRS, CDR2 YFSETQ. Germline trimming cut 0 bases from V and 6 bases from J; bases unmatched to any gene: 6. This CDR3 has 15 amino acids.